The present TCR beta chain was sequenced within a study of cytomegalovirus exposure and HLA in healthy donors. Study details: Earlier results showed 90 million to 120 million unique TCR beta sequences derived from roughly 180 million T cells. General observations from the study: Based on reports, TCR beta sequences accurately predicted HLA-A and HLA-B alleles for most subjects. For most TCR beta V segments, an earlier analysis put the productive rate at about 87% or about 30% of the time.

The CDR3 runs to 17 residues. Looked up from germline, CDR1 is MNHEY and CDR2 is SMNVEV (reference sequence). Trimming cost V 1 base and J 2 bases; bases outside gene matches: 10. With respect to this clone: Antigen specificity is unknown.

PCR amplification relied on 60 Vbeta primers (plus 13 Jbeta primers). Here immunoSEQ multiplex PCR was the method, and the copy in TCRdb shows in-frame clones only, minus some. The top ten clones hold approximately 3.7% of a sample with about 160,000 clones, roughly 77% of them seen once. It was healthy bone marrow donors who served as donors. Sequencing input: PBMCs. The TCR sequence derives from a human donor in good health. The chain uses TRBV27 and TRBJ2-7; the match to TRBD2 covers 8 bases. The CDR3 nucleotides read TGTGCCAGCAGTTTATTGGGTACTAGCGGCAATACCTACGAGCAGTACTTC. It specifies CASSLLGTSGNTYEQYF.